The rows below give T cell receptor beta chains drawn from one sample of a study of cytomegalovirus exposure and HLA in healthy donors. The repertoire was sequenced with immunoSEQ multiplex PCR; TCRdb's copy has only in-frame clones and lacks some. The sample lists 150,000 to 200,000 clones; 75% to 90% were seen once. The sample consisted of PBMCs. The origin of the receptors is a man aged 25-40 years in good health and CMV-seropositive. Each CDR3 is given with its conserved first and last residue. Fields, in order: CDR3 protein, CDR3 DNA, V gene, clone size, D gene, J gene. The D gene is left open where the match is weak. Not all rows give a size; the values are once, few, many and, for expanded clones, a class.

CASSRVVGTSGQETQYF | TGCGCCAGCAGTCGGGTGGTGGGGACTAGCGGTCAAGAGACCCAGTACTTC | TRBV4-1 | - | TRBD2 | TRBJ2-5
CATTSGSSYEQYF | TGTGCCACAACCAGCGGGAGCTCCTACGAGCAGTACTTC | TRBV25-1 | few | TRBD2 | TRBJ2-7
CASSLGSRGDGYTF | TGTGCCAGCAGCTTGGGTAGCAGGGGGGATGGCTACACCTTC | TRBV5-5 | - | TRBD1 | TRBJ1-2
CASSIGGQEQFF | TGTGCCAGTAGTATAGGGGGCCAAGAGCAGTTCTTC | TRBV19 | - | - | TRBJ2-1
CASSPQRYGYTF | TGTGCCAGCAGCCCCCAGCGCTATGGCTACACCTTC | TRBV7-9 | - | - | TRBJ1-2
CASSVQGNYGYTF | TGTGCCAGCAGTGTGCAGGGGAACTATGGCTACACCTTC | TRBV6-1 | - | - | TRBJ1-2
CASAQSEGDFKHGADLYEQYF | TGTGCCAGCGCACAGTCGGAGGGAGACTTCAAACACGGGGCTGATTTATACGAGCAGTACTTC | TRBV2 | - | - | TRBJ2-7
CASSPGTGGKYF | TGTGCCAGCAGCCCCGGGACAGGGGGGAAGTACTTC | TRBV2 | - | TRBD1 | TRBJ2-7
CAWNGGLSSYEQYF | TGTGCCTGGAATGGCGGACTCTCATCCTACGAGCAGTACTTC | TRBV30 | - | - | TRBJ2-7
CASSDSTLGFSQPQHF | TGTGCCAGCAGTGATTCAACGCTCGGTTTTTCTCAGCCCCAGCATTTT | TRBV25-1 | - | - | TRBJ1-5
CASSLGIVGGYTF | TGTGCCAGCAGTTTAGGAATCGTCGGGGGCTACACCTTC | TRBV27 | few | - | TRBJ1-2
CASSLAGQGAPYYGYTF | TGTGCCAGCAGCTTAGCGGGACAGGGGGCCCCTTACTATGGCTACACCTTC | TRBV7-9 | - | TRBD1 | TRBJ1-2
CASSFSRGEKLFF | TGTGCCAGCAGTTTCAGCAGGGGCGAAAAACTGTTTTTT | TRBV27 | - | - | TRBJ1-4
CASRKNRVNTEAFF | TGTGCCAGCAGGAAGAACAGAGTGAACACTGAAGCTTTCTTT | TRBV6-5 | - | - | TRBJ1-1
CASSFSGSLYEQYF | TGTGCCAGCAGCTTCTCCGGGAGTCTCTACGAGCAGTACTTC | TRBV7-2 | - | - | TRBJ2-7
CASSDSPLYEQYF | TGTGCCAGCAGCGATAGCCCCCTCTACGAGCAGTACTTC | TRBV7-2 | - | - | TRBJ2-7
CSSSLVRDRDNEQFF | TGTTCCAGCAGCTTGGTCCGGGACAGAGACAATGAGCAGTTCTTC | TRBV7-9 | - | TRBD1 | TRBJ2-1
CASSLERGSSYEQYF | TGTGCCAGCAGCTTAGAACGGGGAAGCTCCTACGAGCAGTACTTC | TRBV11-2 | - | - | TRBJ2-7
CASGPDRGNEKLFF | TGTGCCAGCGGACCGGACAGGGGAAATGAAAAACTGTTTTTT | TRBV27 | - | TRBD1 | TRBJ1-4
CASSLAGGPLGEQYF | TGTGCCAGCAGCTTAGCGGGAGGACCCTTGGGAGAGCAGTACTTC | TRBV7-2 | - | - | TRBJ2-7
CASSLPSGRTENEQFF | TGTGCCAGCAGTTTACCCAGCGGGAGAACAGAAAATGAGCAGTTCTTC | TRBV27 | - | TRBD2 | TRBJ2-1
CASSFGTSGSLPYEQYF | TGTGCCAGCAGTTTCGGGACTAGCGGGAGTTTGCCCTACGAGCAGTACTTC | TRBV27 | - | TRBD2 | TRBJ2-7
CASSFYQSGVSYEQYF | TGCGCCAGCAGCTTCTATCAGAGCGGGGTCTCCTACGAGCAGTACTTC | TRBV5-1 | - | TRBD2 | TRBJ2-7
CATLKERADTQYF | TGTGCCACCCTGAAAGAGAGGGCAGATACGCAGTATTTT | TRBV10-3 | - | - | TRBJ2-3
CASKRGTNTEAFF | TGTGCCAGCAAGCGGGGAACGAACACTGAAGCTTTCTTT | TRBV6-1 | - | - | TRBJ1-1
CASSWTGGGTEAFF | TGTGCCAGCAGCTGGACAGGGGGGGGCACTGAAGCTTTCTTT | TRBV11-3 | - | TRBD1 | TRBJ1-1
CASSPSGSIYEQYF | TGTGCCAGCAGCCCCAGCGGGAGTATTTACGAGCAGTACTTC | TRBV7-2 | - | TRBD2 | TRBJ2-7
CASSVFGTRPPWEQFF | TGTGCCAGCAGTGTTTTTGGGACAAGGCCACCTTGGGAGCAGTTCTTC | TRBV6-1 | once | - | TRBJ2-1
CASIPWGRAGWNEQFF | TGTGCCAGCATCCCCTGGGGCCGGGCGGGATGGAATGAGCAGTTCTTC | TRBV7-9 | - | - | TRBJ2-1
CASSPASGGYEQYF | TGTGCCAGCAGCCCCGCTAGCGGGGGCTACGAGCAGTACTTC | TRBV4-2 | - | TRBD2 | TRBJ2-7
CASSFSGSRTDTQYF | TGTGCCAGCAGCTTTAGCGGGAGTCGGACAGATACGCAGTATTTT | TRBV7-9 | - | TRBD2 | TRBJ2-3
CASSRAGQTYEKLFF | TGTGCCAGCAGCCGAGCAGGGCAGACTTACGAAAAACTGTTTTTT | TRBV28 | - | - | TRBJ1-4
CASGYRGGGNTIYF | TGTGCTAGTGGTTACAGGGGAGGCGGAAACACCATATATTTT | TRBV12-5 | - | TRBD1 | TRBJ1-3
CASSPLGGGWNTEAFF | TGTGCCAGCAGCCCACTCGGGGGAGGTTGGAACACTGAAGCTTTCTTT | TRBV7-9 | - | - | TRBJ1-1
CASTLSRGPPSEGYTF | TGCGCCAGCACCCTATCCCGGGGTCCGCCCTCTGAGGGCTACACCTTC | TRBV5-1 | - | - | TRBJ1-2